The TCR beta chain under discussion was sequenced for a study of CXCR3-negative and CXCR3-positive naive CD8 T cells. Findings and caveats of the study: The study inferred TCR strength from TRB CDR3 properties and found comparable surface CD5 between naive subsets.

As to this clonotype: Its antigen remains unknown.

Carrying UMI labels, the TRB cDNA libraries were prepared through 5' RACE. Reprocessing the 5' RACE reads, TCRdb reports a single entry for every CDR3 protein and omits DNA. Here the sample table reports 45,000 to 75,000 distinct CDR3 sequences. Germline CDR1 is MNHEY and CDR2 is SVGEGT. The CDR3 runs to 19 residues. A few hundred thousand cells per CD8+ T cell subset were flow-sorted in triplicate. CD45RO-CCR7+CD27+CD95- marked naive CD8+ T cells. The sample comprised naive CXCR3- CD8+ T cells from blood. Subset given: CD45RO-CCR7+CD27+CD95- naive CD8+ T cells lacking CXCR3 (TNR3-). The chain combines TRBV6-2 or TRBV6-3 with TRBJ2-1; the D call of TRBD2 rests on TCRdb alone, since no DNA is present to check it. The TCR was taken from a human donor in good health. Some clones in this sample may be carry-over from other donors' samples. The CDR3 is CASSSWGLAGGSSYNEQFF.